This note documents a single TCR beta chain sequence. What it recognizes is unknown. Only one base separates this from a far larger clonotype, so it likely reflects a read error. Since no conserved phenylalanine or tryptophan closes the CDR3, a read error is the likely cause. Trimming left V 5 bases short and J 1 base short, with 20 bases between. This CDR3 has 17 amino acids. The germline gives CDR1 SGHAT, CDR2 FQNNGV. The sample comes from a study of regulatory T cells in long-lasting Graves disease. Time point: newly diagnosed GD, antithyroid drugs for less than 3 months. PBMCs were the source of the RNA used for TCR sequencing. General study findings and limits: Study of thyroid tissue was not done, with only peripheral blood studied. Limited samples may have lowered accuracy.

In building TCR beta libraries, iRepertoire HTBI primers were used together with Arm-PCR of CDR3 regions. TCRdb re-derived calls from the multiplex PCR reads in MiXCR, one entry per CDR3 protein. Of about half a million distinct CDR3 sequences listed, around 13% were seen once; the top ten hold approximately 9%. These data were also filed under a second study, of T cells in Graves' hyperthyroidism and ophthalmopathy. That paper notes: Carried out on the TCR CDR3, a first-round RT-PCR used the HTBI primer set. Appearing also in blood were most of the thyroid clonotypes expanded above 0.001.

This sequence originates from a woman in her thirties with Graves disease. V gene TRBV11-2 combines with J gene TRBJ1-1; maybe TRBD1 (6 bases). The sample was peripheral blood mononuclear cells (PBMCs), taken at new diagnosis, from a patient treated with antithyroid drugs. The CDR3 DNA is TGTGCCAGCAGCCTAACAGGGATAGGGGTACGGAACACTGAAGCTTTCCTT. Protein: CASSLTGIGVRNTEAFL.